The 27 T cell receptor beta chains given below trace back to one sample, sequenced in a study of blood T cell repertoires in COVID-19. The method was immunoSEQ multiplex PCR; TCRdb's version includes in-frame clones alone and lacks a portion of them. The data hold about 73,000 clones, with under 90% observed a single time. The sequenced sample was peripheral blood. The receptor set was obtained from a woman aged 55-69 years with acute or convalescent COVID-19.

This chain connects TRBV2 to TRBJ1-5; 8 nucleotides agree with TRBD1. V was clipped by 7 bases and J by 10 bases; unmatched bases: 18. This CDR3 is built from 16 residues. In germline, CDR1 is SNHLY, CDR2 FYNNEI. The CDR3 region is CASTPPGVRGPPPQHF. CDR3 DNA: TGTGCCAGCACCCCCCCAGGGGTCAGGGGGCCTCCACCCCAGCATTTT.

This chain uses TRBV21-1 with TRBJ1-6. TRBV21-1 is reported as a pseudogene. The CDR3 is made up of 15 amino acids. The CDR3 nucleotides read TGTGCCAGCAGGCAAGTTGGAGAGTATAATTCACCCCTCCACTTT. Its translation: CASRQVGEYNSPLHF.

The J gene is TRBJ1-1, the V gene TRBV10-2; weak D call: TRBD1 (6 bases). V was cut by 2 bases and J by 3 bases, with 10 bases left in between. Germline V CDR1 and CDR2: WSHSY, SAAADI. This CDR3 is 14 amino acids long. The CDR3 DNA follows: TGCGCCAGCAGTGAGGGGGGACAATACACTGAAGCTTTCTTT. It encodes CASSEGGQYTEAFF.

The chain recombines TRBV20-1 with TRBJ1-3; D may be TRBD1 (6 bases). This CDR3 is built from 15 residues. Germline CDR1 DFQATT, CDR2 SNEGSKA (reference sequence). The germline V and J ends were trimmed by 3 bases and 0 bases, with 12 bases remaining between them. The CDR3 sequence is CSASIGDNSGNTIYF. The CDR3 coding sequence is TGCAGTGCTAGTATAGGGGACAACTCTGGAAACACCATATATTTT.

The V and J genes are TRBV24-1 and TRBJ1-2; D unclear. Trimming removed 0 bases at V and 2 bases at J, with 6 bases between. The germline V gene has CDR1 KGHDR and CDR2 SFDVKD. The CDR3 has 14 amino acids. Here the CDR3 DNA reads TGTGCCACCAGTGATTTGACAGAGAACTATGGCTACACCTTC. Encoded protein: CATSDLTENYGYTF.

The rearrangement links TRBV28 to TRBJ2-7; no reliable D call. Germline V lookup: CDR1 MDHEN, CDR2 SYDVKM. The CDR3 sequence is 11 residues long. V lost 10 bases and J 1 base, leaving 8 bases between the germline ends. Here the CDR3 DNA reads TGTGCCACAGGCAATTCCTACGAGCAGTACTTC. Amino acid sequence: CATGNSYEQYF.

J is TRBJ1-6 and V is TRBV6-5; 8 bases map to TRBD1. The germline CDR1 and CDR2 sequences are MNHEY and SVGAGI. This CDR3 spans 12 amino acids. V lost 6 bases to trimming and J lost 13 bases; unmatched junction nucleotides: 5. For the CDR3, the DNA is TGTGCCAGCAGCCATGGACAGGGCCCCCTCCACTTT. Amino acid sequence: CASSHGQGPLHF.

This clone has more than one count but fewer than ten. J is TRBJ1-2 and V is TRBV28, with D unresolved. Germline V gives CDR1 MDHEN, CDR2 SYDVKM. Trimming pared 7 bases from V and 6 bases from J, leaving 18 bases between. The length of the CDR3 is 14 residues. The CDR3 DNA is TGTGCCAGCACCACGGGGTTAGGGCATAATGGCTACACCTTC. This codes for CASTTGLGHNGYTF.

The chain uses TRBV10-3 and TRBJ2-7; tentative D call: TRBD1 (5 bases). Trimming cost V 2 bases and J 3 bases, with 11 bases left between them. The CDR3 runs 14 residues. The germline CDR1 and CDR2 sequences are ENHRY and SYGVKD. CDR3: CAISERQGLYEQYF. The CDR3 DNA reads TGTGCCATCAGTGAGAGGCAGGGTCTCTACGAGCAGTACTTC.

The chain links TRBV11-2 to TRBJ2-3; D might be TRBD2 (5 bases). This CDR3 spans 15 amino acids. V was clipped by 4 bases and J by 0 bases, with 11 bases between them. Germline lookup yields CDR1 SGHAT and CDR2 FQNNGV. CDR3 in DNA: TGTGCCAGCAGCTCACTAGATCCTAGCACAGATACGCAGTATTTT. Translating it yields CASSSLDPSTDTQYF.

The V and J genes are TRBV7-2 and TRBJ2-2, with a weak D call TRBD1 (5 bases). V gave up 1 base and J gave up 1 base, with 7 bases separating them. Germline V gives CDR1 SGHTA, CDR2 FQGNSA. This CDR3 has 15 residues. The CDR3 region is CASSLDRRNTGELFF. The CDR3 bases are TGTGCCAGCAGCTTAGACAGGCGGAACACCGGGGAGCTGTTTTTT.

The table lists this clone with a count of one. The rearrangement uses TRBV3-1 (or the pseudogene TRBV3-2) and TRBJ2-5, with D possibly being TRBD2 (5 bases). Germline V gives CDR1 LGHDT, CDR2 YNNKEL (reference sequence). The CDR3 length is 14 residues. The ends were cut back, 3 bases at V and 5 bases at J, with 13 bases in the middle. DNA for the CDR3: TGTGCCAGCAGCCATCGAGGGTTTGAGGAGACCCAGTACTTC. Protein sequence: CASSHRGFEETQYF.

V is TRBV5-1 and J is TRBJ2-1, with TRBD2 matching over 12 bases. V lost 6 bases and J lost 7; bases outside the gene matches: 5. This CDR3 has 14 amino acids. CDR1 is SGHRS, CDR2 YFSETQ, per germline. The CDR3: CASTSGRAGNEQFF. CDR3 DNA sequence: TGCGCCAGCACTAGCGGGAGGGCCGGGAATGAGCAGTTCTTC.

The J gene is TRBJ1-4, the V gene TRBV4-1; possibly TRBD1 for D (5 bases). V dropped 1 base and J dropped 10 bases, with 10 bases sitting between them. This CDR3 has 13 residues. In germline, CDR1 is MGHRA, CDR2 YSYEKL. The CDR3 loop is CASSQAGGGKLFF. CDR3 in DNA: TGCGCCAGCAGCCAAGCCGGGGGGGGAAAACTGTTTTTT.

This chain links TRBV11-1 with TRBJ1-1; possible D gene TRBD1, 5 bases. The CDR3 has 14 amino acids. Germline values: CDR1 SGHAT, CDR2 FQDESV (reference sequence). Trimming took off 5 bases at V and 1 base at J, with 11 bases between the two ends. The CDR3 region is CASSRGLTNTEAFF. In nucleotides, the CDR3 is TGTGCCAGCAGCCGGGGACTTACGAACACTGAAGCTTTCTTT.

The chain recombines TRBV12-3 or TRBV12-4 with TRBJ1-2; no clear D gene. Trimming left V 7 bases short and J 8 bases short, with 11 bases between. The CDR3 is 11 residues long. The CDR3 sequence: CASTLGGGYTF. The CDR3 nucleotides read TGTGCCAGCACCCTAGGAGGGGGCTACACCTTC.

The rearrangement uses TRBV19 and TRBJ1-1; TRBD1 agrees at 10 bases. Germline lookup yields CDR1 LNHDA and CDR2 SQIVND (reference sequence). CDR3 length: 16 residues. The V gene end was trimmed by 6 bases and the J gene end by 0 bases; junction bases not matched to a gene: 7. CDR3 loop: CASRPGTGALNTEAFF. The CDR3 nucleotides read TGTGCCAGTAGGCCCGGGACAGGGGCTCTGAACACTGAAGCTTTCTTT.

The chain couples TRBV18 to TRBJ1-5, with 10 bases fitting TRBD1. The germline V gene has CDR1 KGHSH and CDR2 LQKENI. CDR3 size: 18 residues. J lost 0 bases, V lost 0 bases, and 5 bases had no gene match. The CDR3 loop is CASSPPGQGKISNQPQHF. The CDR3 nucleotides are TGTGCCAGCTCACCACCGGGACAGGGGAAGATTAGCAATCAGCCCCAGCATTTT.

The genes are TRBV6-1 and TRBJ2-3; TRBD1 might be the D (6 bases). Germline CDR1 is MNHNS and CDR2 is SASEGT. Trimming stripped 4 bases from V and 0 bases from J, with 14 bases between. The CDR3 loop spans 16 amino acids. The CDR3 reads CASSATGNPSTDTQYF. CDR3 DNA sequence: TGTGCCAGCAGTGCAACAGGGAACCCTAGCACAGATACGCAGTATTTT.

This clone came up a few times. V gene TRBV3-1 (or the pseudogene TRBV3-2) combines with J gene TRBJ2-4, with 11 bases lining up with TRBD2. Germline CDR1 reads LGHDT; CDR2 reads YNNKEL (reference sequence). The J segment lost 8 bases and the V segment lost 1 base, leaving 7 bases of the junction unmatched. CDR3 length equals 16 residues. DNA for the CDR3: TGTGCCAGCAGCCAAGGAGTGGGACTAGCGGTTCACATTCAGTACTTC. This translates into CASSQGVGLAVHIQYF.

This rearrangement joins TRBV5-1 to TRBJ2-2; 7 bases are shared with TRBD2. With V trimmed by 5 bases and J by 5 bases, 15 bases remained unmatched. Per the germline V gene, CDR1 is SGHRS and CDR2 is YFSETQ. This CDR3 is built from 17 residues. This CDR3 is CASSVWGGTISTGELFF. CDR3 DNA: TGCGCCAGCAGTGTTTGGGGAGGGACCATCTCTACCGGGGAGCTGTTTTTT.

V usage is TRBV15 and J usage is TRBJ2-3; 9 bases are a match to TRBD2. There are 14 residues in the CDR3. Germline V gene lookup returns CDR1 LNHNV and CDR2 YYDKDF (reference sequence). The trim removed 4 bases at V and 3 bases at J, leaving 2 bases unmatched. CDR3 DNA: TGTGCCACCAGCAAGAGCGGGAGGACAGATACGCAGTATTTT. This codes for CATSKSGRTDTQYF.

The chain combines TRBV9 with TRBJ1-1; D possibly corresponds to TRBD1 (6 bases). The V and J ends lost 1 base and 5 bases respectively, with 15 bases between them. The germline CDR1 and CDR2 sequences are SGDLS and YYNGEE. The CDR3 contains 15 residues. CDR3 bases: TGTGCCAGCAGCGTAAGAGGGGGACGTGGAACTGAAGCTTTCTTT. It is translated as CASSVRGGRGTEAFF.

V gene TRBV28 combines with J gene TRBJ1-4, with 7 bases aligning to TRBD1. V shed 6 bases, J shed 0 bases, and the junction held 7 bases outside the gene matches. CDR1 is MDHEN, CDR2 SYDVKM, per germline. The CDR3 contains 16 residues. The CDR3 nucleotides read TGTGCCAGCAGCGGACGACAGGGTTCAACTAATGAAAAACTGTTTTTT. This encodes CASSGRQGSTNEKLFF.

This chain uses TRBV25-1 with TRBJ1-6; TRBD1 agrees at 8 bases. V shed 5 bases and J 7 bases; nucleotides not matched to a gene: 4. Germline CDR1 is MGHDK and CDR2 is SYGVNS. The length of the CDR3 is 14 residues. In DNA form, the CDR3 reads TGTGCCAGCAGTACACAGGGGGAAAATTCACCCCTCCACTTT. As protein: CASSTQGENSPLHF.

This clone has just a few counts. J is TRBJ1-6 and V is TRBV30, with D possibly being TRBD1 (6 bases). The CDR3 spans 14 residues. CDR1 and CDR2 (germline): GTSNPN, SVGIG (reference sequence). Trimming removed 1 base at V and 5 bases at J, with 9 bases between. In nucleotides, the CDR3 is TGTGCCTGGAGTGACCGGACAGATAATTCACCCCTCCACTTT. Amino acids: CAWSDRTDNSPLHF.

This clone was observed once. The chain recombines TRBV19 with TRBJ1-2, with D perhaps matching TRBD1 (5 bases). This CDR3 is 16 amino acids long. Germline loops: CDR1 LNHDA, CDR2 SQIVND (reference sequence). V gave up 8 bases and J gave up 6 bases, with 25 bases separating them. The CDR3 DNA is TGTGCCAGTCGAGGCCCCGGGGAGGGGCGCCGGGATGGCTACACCTTC. It is translated as CASRGPGEGRRDGYTF.